This TCR beta chain was captured in a study of blood T cell repertoires in COVID-19. Study at large: Sources were T cells, B-cell-depleted T cells, or PBMCs; the material itself was cDNA or gDNA.

The repertoire was sequenced with immunoSEQ multiplex PCR; TCRdb's copy has only in-frame clones and lacks some. The profile shows 10,000 to 15,000 clones, almost 85% of them singletons. V lost 1 base and J 5 bases, leaving 23 bases between the germline ends. CDR3 length: 19 residues. The TCR was taken from a man older than 75 with acute or convalescent COVID-19. What was sequenced was peripheral blood. V is TRBV23-1 and J is TRBJ1-4; D ambiguous. TRBV23-1 is designated an ORF whose function remains uncertain. The CDR3 region has the DNA TGCGCCAGCAGTCAATTAAGATCCTCCTGGGCAGGTAAAAATGAAAAACTGTTTTTT. Translated: CASSQLRSSWAGKNEKLFF.